Detailed here is one T cell receptor (beta chain). TCRdb's copy holds only in-frame clones and misses some; the assay was immunoSEQ multiplex PCR. The sample has 150,000 to 200,000 clones; 65% to 85% are singletons. These data belong to a study of blood T cell repertoires in COVID-19. From germline, CDR1 is SGHNT and CDR2 YYREEE (reference sequence). This CDR3 region has 17 residues. J was trimmed by 5 bases and V by 1 base; bases with no gene match: 13. This sequence originates from a human donor with acute or convalescent COVID-19. The donor label of this sample is uncertain. Source material: peripheral blood. This sequence joins TRBV5-4 and TRBJ2-3, with 7 bases aligning to TRBD2. The CDR3 coding sequence is TGTGCCAGCAGCTTGAGTGGCGGGAGTACCGTTCGAGATACGCAGTATTTT. Encoded protein: CASSLSGGSTVRDTQYF.